Below are 27 T cell receptor beta chains sequenced from a single sample in a study of identical twins. TCRdb recomputed calls from the 5' RACE reads with MiXCR, one row per CDR3 protein. The sample includes hundreds of thousands of distinct CDR3 sequences, roughly 6% of them seen just once. Sequencing input: naive T cells sorted from blood. Source of these receptors: a man aged 18 to 35 in good health.

This clonotype was observed a single time. No conserved phenylalanine or tryptophan is present at the end of the CDR3, so a read error is the likely explanation. The chain carries TRBV24-1 and TRBJ1-5; D unclear. V was cut by 2 bases and J by 1 base, with 11 bases left in between. The CDR3 runs to 16 residues. Germline values: CDR1 KGHDR, CDR2 SFDVKD. The DNA of the CDR3 is TGTGCCACCAGTGATTCTCAGGACGCGAGCAATCAGCCCCAGCATTAT. Protein: CATSDSQDASNQPQHY.

This clonotype was detected a few times. The chain's CDR3 is CASRSSGSPIAGELFF. CDR3 in DNA: TGTGCCAGTAGGTCGAGCGGGAGCCCAATCGCCGGGGAGCTGTTTTTT. This sequence joins TRBV19 and TRBJ2-2, with 8 bases matching TRBD2. V was pared by 6 bases and J by 6 bases, with 12 bases of the junction left unmatched. The CDR3 has 16 residues. CDR1 LNHDA and CDR2 SQIVND come from the germline V gene (reference sequence). The whole variable domain, filled in from reference TRBV19 and TRBJ2-2, reads DGGITQSPKYLFRKEGQNVTLSCEQNLNHDAMYWYRQDPGQGLRLIYYSQIVNDFQKGDIAEGYSVSREKKESFPLTVTSAQKNPTAFYLCASRSSGSPIAGELFFGEGSRLTVL.

CDR3 in DNA: TGCAGTGCTAGAGATCGTGGCACTAGCGGGAGTCCCAGGCGAGAGACCCAGTACTTC. Translation: CSARDRGTSGSPRRETQYF. The rearrangement joins TRBV20-1 to TRBJ2-5; 11 nucleotides line up with TRBD2. The V gene end was trimmed by 0 bases and the J gene end by 4 bases; junction bases not matched to a gene: 16. Germline CDR1 and CDR2: DFQATT and SNEGSKA (reference sequence). This CDR3 is 19 amino acids long.

There are many counts of this clonotype. This sequence joins TRBV20-1 and TRBJ2-5, with 9 bases aligning to TRBD2. Germline trimming cut 3 bases from V and 5 bases from J; bases unmatched to any gene: 13. This CDR3 is built from 16 residues. CDR1 is DFQATT and CDR2 is SNEGSKA in the germline V gene (reference sequence). The CDR3 loop reads CSASALGREGLETQYF. As DNA, the CDR3 is TGCAGTGCTAGTGCTTTAGGGCGGGAGGGCCTGGAGACCCAGTACTTC.

This clonotype was recorded at least ten times. The V and J genes are TRBV6-1 and TRBJ2-5; no definite D call. The CDR3 is 13 residues long. Between the trimmed V and J ends, which lost 5 bases and 7 bases, there was a span of 14 bases. Germline CDR1 reads MNHNS; CDR2 reads SASEGT. CDR3 nucleotide sequence: TGTGCCAGCAGTCGTCGGTCCGGCCTGACCCAGTACTTC. It encodes CASSRRSGLTQYF.

This clonotype was observed a few times. The chain has TRBV20-1 and TRBJ2-7; tentative D call: TRBD2 (5 bases). CDR3 length: 13 residues. Germline CDR1 reads DFQATT; CDR2 reads SNEGSKA (reference sequence). Between the trimmed V and J ends, which lost 1 base and 5 bases, there was a span of 12 bases. The DNA of the CDR3 is TGCAGTGCTAGAGGCCTAGCTGACCACGAGCAGTACGTC. Translated: CSARGLADHEQYV.

A few counts support this clonotype. The rearrangement joins TRBV7-2 to TRBJ2-5; D perhaps matches TRBD2 (6 bases). This CDR3 has 14 amino acids. Germline assignment: CDR1 SGHTA and CDR2 FQGNSA. Trimming stripped 8 bases from V and 4 bases from J, with 17 bases between. CDR3 DNA: TGTGCCAGCGCGGACTATTTAGTGAGAGAGACCCAGTACTTC. This gives the protein CASADYLVRETQYF.

This clonotype appeared many times. The chain links TRBV15 to TRBJ2-1; TRBD1 agrees at 7 bases. After removal of 3 bases from V and 8 bases from J, the junction contained 4 bases not matched to a gene. In germline, CDR1 is LNHNV, CDR2 YYDKDF (reference sequence). The CDR3 totals 13 residues. The CDR3 nucleotides are TGTGCCACCAGCAGGCTACAGGGGTATGAGCAGTTCTTC. Its translation is CATSRLQGYEQFF.

This clonotype showed up many times. This chain connects TRBV29-1 to TRBJ1-1; no firm D call. This CDR3 spans 13 amino acids. Trimming stripped 6 bases from V and 1 base from J, with 12 bases between. The germline CDR1 and CDR2 sequences are SQVTM and ANQGSEA. The CDR3 nucleotides read TGCAGCGTCCCACAGATACCGAACACTGAAGCTTTCTTT. Amino acids: CSVPQIPNTEAFF.

This clonotype was counted ten times or more. The DNA of the CDR3 is TGTGCCAGCAGCGTAGGGGACAGGGGACATTTAGAGACCCAGTACTTC. Protein: CASSVGDRGHLETQYF. The chain joins TRBV9 to TRBJ2-5; TRBD1 agrees at 10 bases. This CDR3 spans 16 amino acids. Germline V gives CDR1 SGDLS, CDR2 YYNGEE. Germline trimming cut 0 bases from V and 4 bases from J; bases unmatched to any gene: 6.

This clonotype was observed many times. The genes are TRBV12-3 or TRBV12-4 and TRBJ1-5, with 7 bases fitting TRBD1. V was pared by 5 bases and J by 7 bases, with 11 bases of the junction left unmatched. The CDR3 has 15 residues. In DNA form, the CDR3 reads TGTGCCAGCAGTGTCTTGAGGGACAGAGGACAGCCCCAGCATTTT. Amino acids: CASSVLRDRGQPQHF.

This clonotype was seen more than once but under ten times. The V and J genes are TRBV7-2 and TRBJ2-3; 11 bases line up with TRBD2. This CDR3 has 15 residues. Germline V lookup: CDR1 SGHTA, CDR2 FQGNSA. Germline trimming cut 4 bases from V and 2 bases from J; bases unmatched to any gene: 2. CDR3 loop: CASSSGLADTDTQYF. CDR3 sequence (DNA): TGTGCCAGCAGCTCGGGACTAGCGGACACAGATACGCAGTATTTT.

Many counts were recorded for this clonotype. V is TRBV20-1 and J is TRBJ2-1; D may be TRBD2 (6 bases). The V gene lost 3 bases and the J gene lost 9 bases, with 12 bases spanning the gap. The CDR3 spans 12 residues. Germline V gene lookup returns CDR1 DFQATT and CDR2 SNEGSKA (reference sequence). CDR3 DNA: TGCAGTGCTAGTTCAGTGGAGGGTGAGCAGTTCTTC. It is translated as CSASSVEGEQFF.

The rearrangement links TRBV21-1 to TRBJ2-1; the table gives TRBD2 as D, unverified against the DNA. TRBV21-1 is a listed pseudogene. This CDR3 spans 19 amino acids. CDR3 in DNA: TGTGCCAGCAGCAAAACGAACGTTGGATGGCTAGCGGAGGGGTGTGAGCAGTTCTTC. Translated, it gives CASSKTNVGWLAEGCEQFF.

This clonotype was recorded at least ten times. The CDR3: CASSLPGQGFEQFF. CDR3 coding DNA: TGTGCCAGCAGCCTTCCTGGACAGGGATTTGAGCAGTTCTTC. This chain joins TRBV5-4 and TRBJ2-1; 8 positions match TRBD1. The CDR3 consists of 14 residues. V was clipped by 4 bases and J by 9 bases; unmatched bases: 9. Germline V gene sequence: CDR1 SGHNT, CDR2 YYREEE (reference sequence).

This clonotype was recorded many times. This chain links TRBV20-1 with TRBJ1-1, with TRBD1 as a possible D gene (6 bases). CDR3 length equals 14 residues. V was shortened by 1 base and J by 1 base, with 10 bases between the two germline ends. Germline values: CDR1 DFQATT, CDR2 SNEGSKA (reference sequence). CDR3 region: CSARVQGPNTEAFF. The CDR3 DNA sequence: TGCAGTGCTAGAGTTCAGGGGCCGAACACTGAAGCTTTCTTT.

At least ten counts were recorded for this clonotype. The chain joins TRBV20-1 to TRBJ1-3, with a weak D call TRBD1 (5 bases). V shed 6 bases and J shed 0 bases, with 12 bases lying between them. CDR1 and CDR2 (germline): DFQATT, SNEGSKA (reference sequence). This CDR3 is built from 14 residues. The CDR3 coding sequence is TGCAGTGCCATACAGGCGAACTCTGGAAACACCATATATTTT. This codes for CSAIQANSGNTIYF.

The chain uses TRBV28 and TRBJ2-1; a weak D match, TRBD2 (6 bases). The length of the CDR3 is 15 residues. Trimming took off 5 bases at V and 3 bases at J, with 14 bases between the two ends. CDR1 is MDHEN and CDR2 is SYDVKM in the germline V gene. The DNA of the CDR3 is TGTGCCAGCAGTCGCGACTCGGGGGTCTACAATGAGCAGTTCTTC. It yields the protein CASSRDSGVYNEQFF.

This clonotype has only a few counts. The chain carries TRBV20-1 and TRBJ2-3; D ambiguous. This CDR3 is built from 14 residues. Deletions cut 3 bases from V and 3 bases from J, with 13 bases between. Germline CDR1 is DFQATT and CDR2 is SNEGSKA (reference sequence). CDR3 residues: CSARPGWQTDTQYF. The CDR3 DNA sequence: TGCAGTGCTAGGCCCGGGTGGCAGACAGATACGCAGTATTTT.

This clonotype was counted many times. The chain uses TRBV12-3 or TRBV12-4 and TRBJ1-2; D ambiguous. V dropped 6 bases and J dropped 4 bases, with 6 bases sitting between them. The CDR3 length is 11 residues. CDR3 sequence reads: CASSHSYGYTF. CDR3 DNA: TGTGCCAGCAGCCACAGCTATGGCTACACCTTC.

This clonotype was recorded many times. The rearrangement uses TRBV12-3 or TRBV12-4 and TRBJ2-7, with TRBD2 identical over 7 bases. Trimming at V came to 3 bases and at J to 3 bases, leaving 8 bases not matched to a gene. This CDR3 spans 15 amino acids. The CDR3 DNA follows: TGTGCCAGCAGTTTGGGGCTAGCGGACTTCTACGAGCAGTACGTC. This gives the protein CASSLGLADFYEQYV.

This clonotype showed up many times. The chain recombines TRBV28 with TRBJ2-1; D is possibly TRBD2 (6 bases). The CDR3 contains 16 residues. V shed 1 base and J shed 0 bases, with 10 bases lying between them. Germline CDR1 MDHEN, CDR2 SYDVKM. In DNA form, the CDR3 reads TGTGCCAGCAGTTTATTCCGGGGGAGCTCCTACAATGAGCAGTTCTTC. As protein: CASSLFRGSSYNEQFF.

This clonotype was picked up many times. The genes are TRBV10-3 and TRBJ2-6, with TRBD1 identical over 9 bases. Germline V gives CDR1 ENHRY, CDR2 SYGVKD. Losses at the gene ends were 6 bases for V and 2 bases for J; bases not matched to a gene: 5. The CDR3 runs to 16 residues. CDR3: CAISHTGGTGANVLTF. CDR3 sequence (DNA): TGTGCCATCAGCCATACAGGGGGCACTGGGGCCAACGTCCTGACTTTC.

The sample holds a few counts of this clonotype. The V call is TRBV14, the J call TRBJ1-1; D unclear. V was cut by 1 base and J by 7 bases, with 13 bases left in between. Germline loops: CDR1 SGHDN, CDR2 FVKESK. The CDR3 extends over 14 amino acids. The CDR3, as DNA: TGTGCCAGCAGCCAAGCTCTGGGATACTATGAAGCTTTCTTT. Translating gives CASSQALGYYEAFF. The full variable domain, completed using reference TRBV14 and TRBJ1-1, is EAGVTQFPSHSVIEKGQTVTLRCDPISGHDNLYWYRRVMGKEIKFLLHFVKESKQDESGMPNNRFLAERTGGTYSTLKVQPAELEDSGVYFCASSQALGYYEAFFGQGTRLTVV.

At least ten counts were recorded for this clonotype. The J gene is TRBJ1-2, the V gene TRBV5-1; weak D call: TRBD1 (5 bases). Trimming stripped 4 bases from V and 2 bases from J, with 9 bases between. Looked up from germline, CDR1 is SGHRS and CDR2 is YFSETQ. The CDR3 covers 13 residues. The CDR3 here is CASSHTGNYGYTF. CDR3 nucleotides: TGCGCCAGCAGCCATACAGGCAACTATGGCTACACCTTC.

This clonotype was seen repeatedly, ten times or more. This sequence joins TRBV20-1 and TRBJ1-4; D not certain. The CDR3 contains 12 residues. The V end lost 2 bases, the J end lost 7 bases, and 8 bases lay between the germline ends. CDR1 is DFQATT and CDR2 is SNEGSKA in the germline V gene (reference sequence). CDR3 loop: CSARRPGEKLFF. The CDR3 bases are TGCAGTGCTAGACGGCCGGGTGAAAAACTGTTTTTT.

This clonotype was counted at least ten times. This rearrangement joins TRBV12-3 or TRBV12-4 to TRBJ2-2, with D possibly being TRBD2 (6 bases). Deletions cut 6 bases from V and 5 bases from J, with 13 bases between. This CDR3 spans 14 amino acids. Here the CDR3 DNA reads TGTGCCAGCAGCTCTATCGGAGGGACCGGGGAGCTGTTTTTT. This sequence encodes CASSSIGGTGELFF.